This T cell receptor beta chain was sequenced during a study of T cell responses to AZD1222 COVID-19 vaccine. Whole-study context: Analyses pooled second doses at about 4 or about 12 weeks. Study-level findings and limits: Only after the peak T cell response were repertoires sampled. Among vaccine-associated CD4 TCRs, coverage spanned spike, with dominance at 160-218 and 743-854. At study baseline, merely more than 5 AZD1222 recipients were seropositive.

To note about this clone: Its matching antigen is unknown.

This CDR3 is built from 18 residues. CDR1 is LGHDT, CDR2 YNNKEL, per germline (reference sequence). Trimming pared 2 bases from V and 0 bases from J, leaving 20 bases between. The table came from immunoSEQ multiplex PCR; TCRdb's copy has only in-frame clones and leaves some out. The data show about 60,000 clones, with about 90% seen just once and about a sixth held by the top ten. This specimen was peripheral blood, taken on day 0 of AZD1222 vaccination. The chain couples TRBV3-1 (or the pseudogene TRBV3-2) to TRBJ2-7; the D gene is possibly TRBD2 (6 bases). This receptor was identified in an adult in good health. CDR3 coding DNA: TGTGCCAGCAGCCAAACTGGGCTAGTGGGACTGAGCTCCTACGAGCAGTACTTC. Protein: CASSQTGLVGLSSYEQYF.